The TCR beta chain under discussion was sequenced for a study of blood T cell repertoires in COVID-19. Whole-study context: In each case, the material was cDNA or gDNA derived from T cells, B-cell-depleted T cells, or PBMCs.

While infection was still active, Seattle patients were enrolled and then followed longitudinally. Methods used by the authors: Amplifying reference gene primers gave estimates of nucleated cell counts. Assay: immunoSEQ multiplex PCR; the TCRdb copy retains only in-frame clones and omits some. Clone size and V and J calls were adopted from that table, with D and trimming inferred from the DNA. The sample lists some 330,000 clones; just under 90% were seen once. Material for sequencing was peripheral blood. This receptor was taken from a woman aged 25-40 years with COVID-19, enrolled during active disease.

In nucleotides, the CDR3 is TGCGCCAGCAGCCAAGGGACAGGGGGGTCACCCCTCCACTTT. Amino acids: CASSQGTGGSPLHF. This chain joins TRBV4-3 and TRBJ1-6; 10 bases match TRBD1. Germline CDR1 is LGHNA and CDR2 is YSLEER. V was pared by 1 base and J by 10 bases, with 1 base of the junction left unmatched. The CDR3 totals 14 residues.